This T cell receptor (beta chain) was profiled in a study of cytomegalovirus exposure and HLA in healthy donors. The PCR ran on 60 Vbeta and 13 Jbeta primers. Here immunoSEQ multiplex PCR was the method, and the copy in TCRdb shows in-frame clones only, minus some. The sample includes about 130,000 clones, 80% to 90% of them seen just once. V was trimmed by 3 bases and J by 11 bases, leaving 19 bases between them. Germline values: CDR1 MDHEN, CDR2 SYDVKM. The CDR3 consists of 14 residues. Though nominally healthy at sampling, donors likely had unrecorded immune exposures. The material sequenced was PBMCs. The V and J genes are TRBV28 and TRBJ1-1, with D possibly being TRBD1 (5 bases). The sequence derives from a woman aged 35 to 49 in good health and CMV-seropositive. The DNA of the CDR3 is TGTGCCAGCAGTTTCATGGCTCAGGGCATCTTGGCTTTCTTT. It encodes CASSFMAQGILAFF.